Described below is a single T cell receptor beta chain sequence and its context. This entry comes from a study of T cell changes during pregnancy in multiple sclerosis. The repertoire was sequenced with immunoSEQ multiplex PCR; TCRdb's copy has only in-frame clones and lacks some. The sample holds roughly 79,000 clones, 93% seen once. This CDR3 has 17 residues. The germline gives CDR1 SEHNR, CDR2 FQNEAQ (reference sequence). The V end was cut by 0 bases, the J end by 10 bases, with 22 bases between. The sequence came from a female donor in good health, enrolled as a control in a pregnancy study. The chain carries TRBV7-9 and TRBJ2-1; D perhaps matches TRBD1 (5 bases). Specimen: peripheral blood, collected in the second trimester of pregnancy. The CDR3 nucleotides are TGTGCCAGCAGCTTAGCGTGGGCGGCGGTGAGAGCAGGGGAGCAGTTCTTC. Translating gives CASSLAWAAVRAGEQFF.